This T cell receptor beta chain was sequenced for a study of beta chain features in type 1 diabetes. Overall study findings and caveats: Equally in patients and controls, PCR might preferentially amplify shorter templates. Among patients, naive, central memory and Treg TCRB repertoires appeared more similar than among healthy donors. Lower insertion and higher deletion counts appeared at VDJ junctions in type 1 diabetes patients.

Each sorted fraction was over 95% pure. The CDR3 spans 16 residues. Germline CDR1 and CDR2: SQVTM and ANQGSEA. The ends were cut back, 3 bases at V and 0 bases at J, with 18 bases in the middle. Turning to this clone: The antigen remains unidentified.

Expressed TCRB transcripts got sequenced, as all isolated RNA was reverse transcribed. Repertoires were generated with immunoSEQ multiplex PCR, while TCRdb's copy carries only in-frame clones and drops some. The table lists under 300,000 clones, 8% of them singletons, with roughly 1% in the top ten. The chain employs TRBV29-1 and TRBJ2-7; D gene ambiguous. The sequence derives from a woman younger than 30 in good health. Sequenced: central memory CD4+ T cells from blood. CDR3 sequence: CSVEGSGQSGSYEQYF. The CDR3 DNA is TGCAGCGTTGAGGGGTCCGGGCAATCCGGCTCCTACGAGCAGTACTTC.